Below are 9 T cell receptor beta chains sequenced from a single sample in a study of Tregs in tolerant kidney transplant recipients. Sequencing was performed with immunoSEQ multiplex PCR; in TCRdb, only in-frame clones are kept and a portion is missing. The sample contains 90,000 to 120,000 clones, around 90% of which appear only once. Sequencing used CD4+ T cells from blood, obtained before the transplant. Receptor source: a human donor who received a combined kidney and bone marrow transplant.

This sequence joins TRBV11-2 and TRBJ1-4, with D hard to call. The V and J ends lost 1 base and 4 bases respectively, with 22 bases between them. This CDR3 contains 19 residues. Germline V gene data show CDR1 as SGHAT and CDR2 as FQNNGV. The CDR3 DNA sequence: TGTGCCAGCAGCTTAGGGTCCGTAACAGTAATTGGGAGTAATGAAAAACTGTTTTTT. Translating it yields CASSLGSVTVIGSNEKLFF.

V gene TRBV13 combines with J gene TRBJ2-3, with D perhaps matching TRBD2 (6 bases). Germline assignment: CDR1 PRHDT and CDR2 FYEKMQ (reference sequence). V lost 3 bases and J lost 4, with 14 bases in between. The CDR3 has 15 residues. The DNA of the CDR3 is TGTGCCAGCAGCTTGGGCGGGAAGGGTTCAGATACGCAGTATTTT. Its protein product is CASSLGGKGSDTQYF.

The chain combines TRBV18 with TRBJ2-2; D is perhaps TRBD1 (5 bases). V shed 1 base and J shed 2 bases, with 11 bases lying between them. The CDR3 length is 16 residues. The germline gives CDR1 KGHSH, CDR2 LQKENI. Written as DNA, the CDR3 is TGTGCCAGCTCACCACTCGGCAGGGTAAACACCGGGGAGCTGTTTTTT. Protein product: CASSPLGRVNTGELFF.

This chain joins TRBV5-1 and TRBJ1-2; 8 positions match TRBD1. Germline CDR1 SGHRS, CDR2 YFSETQ. The CDR3 contains 14 residues. V dropped 4 bases and J dropped 4; count of bases not matched to a gene: 6. The CDR3 DNA is TGCGCCAGCAGCCCAGGACAGGGAAGCTATGGCTACACCTTC. Its translation: CASSPGQGSYGYTF.

The CDR3 reads CASSLLAGGSGDTQYF. DNA for the CDR3: TGTGCCAGCAGCCTACTAGCGGGGGGTTCAGGAGATACGCAGTATTTT. The chain recombines TRBV4-2 with TRBJ2-3; TRBD2 matches 12 bases. The trim removed 4 bases at V and 5 bases at J, leaving 7 bases unmatched. The CDR3 length is 16 residues. CDR1 and CDR2 from the germline V gene are LGHNA and YNFKEQ.

The chain joins TRBV14 to TRBJ2-5; 7 bases agree with TRBD1. In germline, CDR1 is SGHDN, CDR2 FVKESK. Losses at the gene ends were 4 bases for V and 4 bases for J; bases not matched to a gene: 0. This CDR3 contains 12 residues. The CDR3 nucleotides read TGTGCCAGCAGCCGGGACAGAGAGACCCAGTACTTC. Protein: CASSRDRETQYF.

This clone came up a few times. The chain uses TRBV5-1 and TRBJ2-3; 7 nucleotides align to TRBD2. Per germline, CDR1 SGHRS and CDR2 YFSETQ. This CDR3 region has 16 residues. V shed 0 bases, J shed 2 bases, and the junction held 6 bases outside the gene matches. CDR3 sequence reads: CASSLEPAGFTDTQYF. In DNA, the CDR3 is TGCGCCAGCAGCTTGGAGCCAGCGGGATTCACAGATACGCAGTATTTT.

The chain uses TRBV7-2 and TRBJ1-2, with 9 bases matching TRBD1. J lost 4 bases, V lost 5 bases, and 11 bases had no gene match. Germline CDR1 is SGHTA and CDR2 is FQGNSA. The CDR3 has 16 residues. This chain's CDR3 is CASSPRRDRGGYGYTF. DNA for the CDR3: TGTGCCAGCAGCCCCAGAAGAGACAGGGGGGGCTATGGCTACACCTTC.

The rearrangement links TRBV28 to TRBJ1-1; D not resolved. V lost 7 bases to trimming and J lost 7 bases, with 7 bases between them. CDR3 size: 10 residues. Germline values: CDR1 MDHEN, CDR2 SYDVKM. CDR3 in amino acids: CASMSVEAFF. Written as DNA, the CDR3 is TGTGCCAGCATGTCTGTTGAAGCTTTCTTT.